A single sample gave rise to the 10 T cell receptor beta chains below, sequenced in a study of shared clonotypes between healthy human individuals. Assay used: immunoSEQ multiplex PCR; TCRdb lists only in-frame clones, some missing. Of 600,000 to 700,000 clones listed, around 78% are singletons. Sample: memory CD4+ T cells sorted from blood. As to subset: CD45RA-negative fraction. The receptors originated from a woman aged 25 to 39 in good health.

This clone came up a few times. This chain uses TRBV6-6 with TRBJ1-1; possible D gene TRBD1, 5 bases. This CDR3 spans 12 amino acids. V shed 6 bases and J shed 8 bases, with 13 bases lying between them. Germline CDR1 and CDR2: MNHNY and SVGAGI (reference sequence). DNA for the CDR3: TGTGCCAGCAGCCGTCAAGGGGCCGAAGCTTTCTTT. Its translation: CASSRQGAEAFF.

The CDR3 spells CASSSDRETQYF. CDR3 coding DNA: TGTGCCAGCAGTTCAGACCGGGAGACCCAGTACTTC. The rearrangement links TRBV6-6 to TRBJ2-5, with unresolved D. The CDR3 covers 12 residues. CDR1 and CDR2 (germline): MNHNY, SVGAGI (reference sequence). The V and J ends lost 4 bases and 5 bases respectively, with 8 bases between them.

The chain joins TRBV5-1 to TRBJ2-7; 9 nucleotides match TRBD2. The CDR3 consists of 15 residues. The germline V gene encodes CDR1 SGHRS and CDR2 YFSETQ. V was pared by 1 base and J by 3 bases, with 5 bases of the junction left unmatched. The CDR3 DNA follows: TGCGCCAGCAGCTTGTCTGCGGGAGGGCACTACGAGCAGTACTTC. Amino acid sequence: CASSLSAGGHYEQYF.

The chain links TRBV7-2 to TRBJ1-1; tentative D call: TRBD1 (6 bases). Germline lookup yields CDR1 SGHTA and CDR2 FQGNSA. With 5 bases removed from V and 4 bases from J, the gap between germline ends came to 20 bases. The CDR3 is 16 amino acids. The CDR3 loop is CASSPRAGGEGTEAFF. DNA for the CDR3: TGTGCCAGCAGCCCCCGAGCGGGGGGCGAGGGCACTGAAGCTTTCTTT.

This clone was seen more than once but under ten times. V gene TRBV20-1 combines with J gene TRBJ2-3; D call uncertain. V lost 7 bases, J lost 0 bases, and 5 bases lay in between. The germline gives CDR1 DFQATT, CDR2 SNEGSKA (reference sequence). The CDR3 covers 11 residues. CDR3 loop: CSVGSTDTQYF. The CDR3 nucleotides are TGCAGTGTCGGGAGCACAGATACGCAGTATTTT.

CDR3: CASSLTHEDVNTQYF. CDR3 coding DNA: TGTGCCAGCAGCCTTACACATGAAGACGTAAATACGCAGTATTTT. The chain is built from TRBV9 and TRBJ2-3, with D unresolved. CDR1 is SGDLS and CDR2 is YYNGEE in the germline V gene. CDR3 length: 15 residues. V was shortened by 4 bases and J by 7 bases, with 19 bases between the two germline ends.

The chain employs TRBV10-2 and TRBJ2-5, with 14 bases lining up with TRBD2. Germline CDR1 reads WSHSY; CDR2 reads SAAADI. V shed 5 bases and J 4 bases; nucleotides not matched to a gene: 6. This CDR3 contains 16 residues. The CDR3 loop is CASSQVGLAGAETQYF. In DNA form, the CDR3 reads TGCGCCAGCAGTCAGGTGGGACTAGCGGGAGCAGAGACCCAGTACTTC.

This sequence joins TRBV2 and TRBJ2-1; D is perhaps TRBD2 (5 bases). The germline V gene has CDR1 SNHLY and CDR2 FYNNEI. Trimming left V 6 bases short and J 5 bases short, with 17 bases between. This CDR3 comprises 15 residues. The CDR3 sequence: CASRVLARGDNEQFF. The CDR3 DNA follows: TGTGCCAGCAGGGTTCTAGCCCGAGGAGACAATGAGCAGTTCTTC.

V gene TRBV4-1 combines with J gene TRBJ2-2; 7 bases align to TRBD2. The ends lost 4 bases at V and 4 bases at J; junction bases unmatched: 9. Germline assignment: CDR1 MGHRA and CDR2 YSYEKL. The CDR3 runs 16 residues. As DNA, the CDR3 is TGCGCCAGCAGCCGCACCGCGGGAGCCATCACCGGGGAGCTGTTTTTT. This sequence encodes CASSRTAGAITGELFF.

The chain is built from TRBV11-2 and TRBJ2-1; 8 bases are shared with TRBD2. Germline assignment: CDR1 SGHAT and CDR2 FQNNGV. The CDR3 length is 15 residues. With 5 bases clipped from V and 0 bases from J, the junction kept 3 bases outside the gene matches. CDR3 region: CASSRSGSSYNEQFF. CDR3 DNA: TGTGCCAGCAGCCGAAGCGGGAGCTCCTACAATGAGCAGTTCTTC.